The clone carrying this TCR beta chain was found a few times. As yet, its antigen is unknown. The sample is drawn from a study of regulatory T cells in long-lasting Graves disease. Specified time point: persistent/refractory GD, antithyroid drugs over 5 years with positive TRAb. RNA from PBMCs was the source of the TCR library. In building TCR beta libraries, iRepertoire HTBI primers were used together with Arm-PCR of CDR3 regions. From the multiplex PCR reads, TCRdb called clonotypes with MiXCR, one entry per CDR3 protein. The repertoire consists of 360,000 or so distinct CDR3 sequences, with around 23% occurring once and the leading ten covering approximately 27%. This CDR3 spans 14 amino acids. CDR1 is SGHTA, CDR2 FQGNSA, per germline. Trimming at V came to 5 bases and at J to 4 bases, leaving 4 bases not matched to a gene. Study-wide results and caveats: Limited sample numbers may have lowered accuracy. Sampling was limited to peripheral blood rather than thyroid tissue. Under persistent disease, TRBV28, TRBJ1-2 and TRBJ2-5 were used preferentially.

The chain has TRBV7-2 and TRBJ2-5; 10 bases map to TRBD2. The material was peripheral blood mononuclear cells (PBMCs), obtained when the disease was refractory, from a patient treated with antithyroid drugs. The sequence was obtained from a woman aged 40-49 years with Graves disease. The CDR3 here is CASSLRTSGETQYF. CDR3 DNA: TGTGCCAGCAGCCTTCGGACTAGCGGAGAGACCCAGTACTTC. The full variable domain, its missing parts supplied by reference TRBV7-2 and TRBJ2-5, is GAGVSQSPSNKVTEKGKDVELRCDPISGHTALYWYRQSLGQGLEFLIYFQGNSAPDKSGLPSDRFSAERTGGSVSTLTIQRTQQEDSAVYLCASSLRTSGETQYFGPGTRLLVL.